This T cell receptor beta chain was identified during a study of preoperative IRX-2 immunotherapy in early breast cancer. The method was immunoSEQ multiplex PCR; TCRdb's version includes in-frame clones alone and lacks a portion of them. The sample shows 24,000 or so clones, 70% to 90% of them seen only once. As for treatment: preoperative locoregional IRX-2 cytokine immunotherapy. In germline, CDR1 is SNHLY, CDR2 FYNNEI. The CDR3 sequence is 11 residues long. The V and J ends lost 4 bases and 8 bases, in that order; junction bases with no gene match: 1. The sample here was tumor tissue, taken after IRX-2 immunotherapy. The receptor was isolated from a human donor with breast cancer. This chain connects TRBV2 to TRBJ1-1; 7 bases fit TRBD1. DNA for the CDR3: TGTGCCAGCAGTGCGACAGGGGAAGCTTTCTTT. As protein: CASSATGEAFF.